One TCR beta chain is described in this entry. Its antigen specificity is not known. No clone much larger than this one lies a single base away; base qualities are absent. This sample was taken from a study of blood T cell repertoires in COVID-19 (dated by TCRdb to the early 2020s). Background on the whole study: Samples covering the acute and convalescent phases of COVID-19 were provided by collaborators in the United States, Italy and Spain. The material from the prospective study consisted of cDNA or gDNA derived from T cells, B-cell-depleted T cells, or PBMCs. Deeply sampled blood TCRbeta repertoires from subjects exposed to, actively infected with, or recovered from COVID-19 were included in the dataset. The repertoires were released in a freely available public database meant as a resource for research on the immune response to SARS-CoV-2. The samples were drawn from the first 160 participants of the ongoing ImmuneRACE study and from 1,254 subjects provided by 6 global collaborators. A de-identified subject ID, COVID-19 status, age in years and sex were almost always included in the sample metadata. Where HLA class I and class II types were available, the types were taken from metadata supplied by the sample provider, not from assay-based typing.

Broad study findings and their caveats: The amount of clinical and demographic metadata varied by source and participant and was provided uncurated.

TCRbeta CDR3 regions were amplified from genomic DNA by means of the immunoSEQ Assay, a bias-controlled multiplex PCR. As for the authors' bioinformatics: The number of nucleated cells in each sample was estimated by amplification of reference gene primers within the assay. To quantify the absolute abundance of each unique TCRbeta CDR3 rearrangement, sequence reads were collapsed and filtered. For each sample, productive Simpson clonality was calculated as the square root of Simpson's diversity index across productive rearrangements. Imported from immuneACCESS, the table was reduced by TCRdb to in-frame sequences with V and J called. These copies leave out some clones; in studies compared against another copy, an unresolved V gene accounts for under half, and the cause of the remainder is not known. The DNA was the basis for D and trimming; V, J and clone size are from that table. The sample contains under 95,000 clones, roughly nine tenths of them found a single time. 2.5% to 3% of the sample comes from the top ten.

At one collaborating source in Seattle, patients were enrolled during active infection and were followed longitudinally through the course of disease. The collaborating institutions used their own protocols to collect whole blood in K2EDTA tubes. For TCRbeta analysis, collaborators shipped samples as frozen whole blood, isolated PBMCs, or DNA extracted from either of those sample types. CDR1 SGHRS and CDR2 YFSETQ are derived from the germline V gene. At the junction V is shortened by 4 bases and J by 5 bases; bases outside the gene matches: 10. From cysteine to phenylalanine, the CDR3 is 16 amino acids long. The DNA shown is the 48-base CDR3, in frame from base 1.

The sequence is built from TRBV5-1 and TRBJ1-5; 9 bases in between match TRBD1. The sequenced sample was peripheral blood. The clonotype originates from a man aged 50-60 years with COVID-19, enrolled during active disease. This receptor has the CDR3 CASSLDGQGQYQPQHF. The DNA reads as follows: TGCGCCAGCAGCCTCGACGGACAGGGGCAGTATCAGCCCCAGCATTTT. This CDR3, with the reference TRBV5-1 and TRBJ1-5 proteins standing in past its ends, gives the full variable domain KAGVTQTPRYLIKTRGQQVTLSCSPISGHRSVSWYQQTPGQGLQFLFEYFSETQRNKGNFPGRFSGRQFSNSRSEMNVSTLELGDSALYLCASSLDGQGQYQPQHFGDGTRLSIL.